These 26 T cell receptor beta chains share one sample of origin, sequenced in a study of monozygotic twins with cystic fibrosis. Using immunoSEQ multiplex PCR, the repertoire was profiled, and TCRdb retains in-frame clones only, with some absent. The sample consists of fewer than 20,000 clones, 95% to 97% of them appearing once. The sequenced sample was blood. The source of these receptors is a girl aged 2 to 10 with cystic fibrosis.

The V call is TRBV15, the J call TRBJ2-5; D may match TRBD1 or TRBD2 (6 bases each). Trimming removed 3 bases at V and 3 bases at J, with 17 bases between. The germline V gene encodes CDR1 LNHNV and CDR2 YYDKDF (reference sequence). The length of the CDR3 is 16 residues. The CDR3 loop reads CATSRNSDGGEETQYF. The CDR3 DNA reads as TGTGCCACCAGCAGGAACTCGGACGGGGGCGAAGAGACCCAGTACTTC. The full variable domain, rest sourced from reference TRBV15 and TRBJ2-5, is DAMVIQNPRYQVTQFGKPVTLSCSQTLNHNVMYWYQQKSSQAPKLLFHYYDKDFNNEADTPDNFQSRRPNTSFCFLDIRSPGLGDTAMYLCATSRNSDGGEETQYFGPGTRLLVL.

This chain uses TRBV2 with TRBJ2-3, with D perhaps given as TRBD1 or TRBD2 (5 bases each). V lost 8 bases and J lost 0, with 12 bases in between. Germline values: CDR1 SNHLY, CDR2 FYNNEI. This CDR3 spans 14 amino acids. The CDR3 protein is CASGGGSSTDTQYF. Written as DNA, the CDR3 is TGTGCCAGCGGGGGTGGCTCCAGCACAGATACGCAGTATTTT.

This sequence joins TRBV7-2 and TRBJ2-1, with 13 bases matching TRBD2. This CDR3 region has 14 residues. After removal of 5 bases from V and 16 bases from J, the junction contained 11 bases not matched to a gene. The germline gives CDR1 SGHTA, CDR2 FQGNSA. The CDR3 DNA reads TGTGCCAGCAGCCAAGGACTAGCGGGGGACCCCTTCTTCTTC. This encodes CASSQGLAGDPFFF. Supplemented by reference TRBV7-2 and TRBJ2-1, the full variable domain reads GAGVSQSPSNKVTEKGKDVELRCDPISGHTALYWYRQSLGQGLEFLIYFQGNSAPDKSGLPSDRFSAERTGGSVSTLTIQRTQQEDSAVYLCASSQGLAGDPFFFGPGTRLTVL.

This chain links TRBV9 with TRBJ2-3, with a weak D call TRBD2 (6 bases). There are 14 residues in the CDR3. The germline gives CDR1 SGDLS, CDR2 YYNGEE. Trimming pared 4 bases from V and 1 base from J, leaving 10 bases between. As DNA, the CDR3 is TGTGCCAGCAGCCCCTGGGGGGGCACAGATACGCAGTATTTT. Encoded protein: CASSPWGGTDTQYF.

The chain links TRBV6-5 to TRBJ1-2; D is unclear. CDR1 is MNHEY and CDR2 is SVGAGI in the germline V gene. The CDR3 loop spans 14 amino acids. V was clipped by 0 bases and J by 6 bases, with 11 bases between them. CDR3 amino acids: CASSYSQAIDGYTF. The CDR3 DNA reads as TGTGCCAGCAGTTACTCGCAGGCTATTGATGGCTACACCTTC.

The CDR3 DNA follows: TGTGCCAGCAGTGTAAGGCGGGACACTGAAGCTTTCTTT. Protein: CASSVRRDTEAFF. This chain links TRBV25-1 with TRBJ1-1; no clear D. The CDR3 loop spans 13 amino acids. The ends were cut back, 4 bases at V and 3 bases at J, with 9 bases in the middle. Germline assignment: CDR1 MGHDK and CDR2 SYGVNS. Filled out from reference TRBV25-1 and TRBJ1-1, the complete variable domain reads EADIYQTPRYLVIGTGKKITLECSQTMGHDKMYWYQQDPGMELHLIHYSYGVNSTEKGDLSSESTVSRIRTEHFPLTLESARPSHTSQYLCASSVRRDTEAFFGQGTRLTVV.

The chain uses TRBV5-6 and TRBJ2-3; 9 nucleotides match TRBD1. Germline loops: CDR1 SGHDT, CDR2 YYEEEE. Germline trimming cut 5 bases from V and 1 base from J; bases unmatched to any gene: 2. The CDR3 covers 14 residues. This CDR3 is CASSGQGRTDTQYF. As DNA, the CDR3 is TGTGCCAGCAGTGGACAGGGGCGCACAGATACGCAGTATTTT. Full variable domain (rest looked up from reference TRBV5-6 and TRBJ2-3): DAGVTQSPTHLIKTRGQQVTLRCSPKSGHDTVSWYQQALGQGPQFIFQYYEEEERQRGNFPDRFSGHQFPNYSSELNVNALLLGDSALYLCASSGQGRTDTQYFGPGTRLTVL.

This chain uses TRBV11-2 with TRBJ1-2; TRBD1 matches at 11 bases. Trimming cost V 5 bases and J 8 bases; bases outside gene matches: 13. This CDR3 comprises 16 residues. Germline V gene lookup returns CDR1 SGHAT and CDR2 FQNNGV. In DNA form, the CDR3 reads TGTGCCAGCAGCCCATTTCGCGGGACAGGGGGTGACGGCTACACCTTC. Translated, it gives CASSPFRGTGGDGYTF.

The chain couples TRBV5-4 to TRBJ1-1, with D possibly matching TRBD1 (5 bases). CDR3 size: 17 residues. Trimming stripped 3 bases from V and 2 bases from J, with 20 bases between. Germline-derived CDR1 and CDR2 are SGHNT and YYREEE (reference sequence). This chain's CDR3 is CASSSKGRPSPNTEAFF. The CDR3 nucleotides read TGTGCCAGCAGCTCGAAGGGGCGGCCTTCTCCTAACACTGAAGCTTTCTTT.

V usage is TRBV7-2 and J usage is TRBJ2-7, with 8 bases matching TRBD2. Germline V gives CDR1 SGHTA, CDR2 FQGNSA. The J segment lost 4 bases and the V segment lost 6 bases, leaving 5 bases of the junction unmatched. CDR3 length: 13 residues. CDR3: CASRKAGVYEQYF. CDR3 bases: TGTGCCAGCAGAAAAGCGGGGGTGTACGAGCAGTACTTC.

The chain combines TRBV6-1 with TRBJ1-1, with 7 bases fitting TRBD1. Per germline, CDR1 MNHNS and CDR2 SASEGT. The CDR3 is 14 residues long. Germline trimming cut 4 bases from V and 3 bases from J; bases unmatched to any gene: 5. The CDR3 DNA sequence: TGTGCCAGCAGTGCCACAGGGGCAGACACTGAAGCTTTCTTT. This codes for CASSATGADTEAFF.

The rearrangement joins TRBV9 to TRBJ1-3, with D unresolved. Germline loops: CDR1 SGDLS, CDR2 YYNGEE. Deletions cut 4 bases from V and 0 bases from J, with 14 bases between. The CDR3 sequence is 16 residues long. CDR3: CASSRLAGNSGNTIYF. In DNA form, the CDR3 reads TGTGCCAGCAGCAGGTTGGCAGGAAACTCTGGAAACACCATATATTTT.

V usage is TRBV11-2 and J usage is TRBJ1-1; 9 nucleotides align to TRBD1. V gave up 5 bases and J gave up 2 bases; unmatched junction bases: 15. CDR1 is SGHAT and CDR2 is FQNNGV in the germline V gene. This CDR3 spans 18 amino acids. This CDR3 reads CASSQRPGQGRYNTEAFF. DNA of the CDR3: TGTGCCAGCAGCCAACGACCGGGACAGGGCCGGTATAACACTGAAGCTTTCTTT.

This clone has only one observation. The chain employs TRBV19 and TRBJ1-1; unclear D gene. The CDR3 has 13 amino acids. Per the germline V gene, CDR1 is LNHDA and CDR2 is SQIVND (reference sequence). V was clipped by 5 bases and J by 5 bases, with 12 bases between them. The CDR3 DNA follows: TGTGCCAGTAGTCCCCGAACCGGGACTGAAGCTTTCTTT. Translated: CASSPRTGTEAFF.

The rearrangement uses TRBV27 and TRBJ1-2, with TRBD1 matching over 7 bases. V lost 6 bases and J lost 1; bases outside the gene matches: 14. CDR3 size: 17 residues. The germline V gene has CDR1 MNHEY and CDR2 SMNVEV (reference sequence). The CDR3 protein is CASSPEAGGTLNYGYTF. DNA for the CDR3: TGTGCCAGCAGCCCGGAGGCAGGGGGAACTCTTAACTATGGCTACACCTTC.

The rearrangement uses TRBV19 and TRBJ2-1; 9 nucleotides align to TRBD1. Trimming removed 7 bases from V and 5 bases from J; junction bases left unmatched: 6. The CDR3 covers 14 residues. Germline values: CDR1 LNHDA, CDR2 SQIVND (reference sequence). The CDR3 region has the DNA TGTGCCAGTACCCGGACAGGGGAGGACAATGAGCAGTTCTTC. Translation gives CASTRTGEDNEQFF.

The chain recombines TRBV27 with TRBJ1-2; 7 nucleotides line up with TRBD1. V lost 6 bases, J lost 4 bases, and 8 bases stayed unmatched. The CDR3 length is 14 residues. Germline V CDR1 and CDR2: MNHEY, SMNVEV (reference sequence). CDR3 nucleotide sequence: TGTGCCAGCAGCCGGGACAGAGCTCTCTATGGCTACACCTTC. Protein product: CASSRDRALYGYTF.

The chain has TRBV9 and TRBJ2-3; D uncertain. The V gene's germline CDR1 is SGDLS and CDR2 YYNGEE. V lost 4 bases and J lost 0, with 3 bases in between. This CDR3 has 12 residues. The CDR3 is CASSSSTDTQYF. DNA of the CDR3: TGTGCCAGCAGCTCCAGCACAGATACGCAGTATTTT.

The CDR3 DNA sequence: TGTGCCAGTAGTATTAGTCTTTCTCTTTATAATTCACCCCTCCACTTT. Encoded protein: CASSISLSLYNSPLHF. The chain has TRBV19 and TRBJ1-6; no definite D call. The V end was cut by 3 bases, the J end by 4 bases, with 13 bases between. Looked up from germline, CDR1 is LNHDA and CDR2 is SQIVND (reference sequence). The CDR3 extends over 16 amino acids.

This sequence joins TRBV7-2 and TRBJ1-4; possibly TRBD1 for D (6 bases). The length of the CDR3 is 13 residues. Germline V gene sequence: CDR1 SGHTA, CDR2 FQGNSA. Trimming took 4 bases from V and 7 from J, leaving 10 bases between them. This CDR3 is CASSSRGGEKLFF. For the CDR3, the DNA is TGTGCCAGCAGCTCGAGGGGGGGTGAAAAACTGTTTTTT.

The CDR3 DNA reads as TGTGCCAGCAGCTTAGATGGGTGGACGGGCTACGAGCAGTACTTC. This encodes CASSLDGWTGYEQYF. This chain links TRBV7-2 with TRBJ2-7; D ambiguous. Germline values: CDR1 SGHTA, CDR2 FQGNSA. V was trimmed by 1 base and J by 3 bases, leaving 13 bases between them. This CDR3 region has 15 residues.

The chain has TRBV19 and TRBJ1-2; D gene unclear. The CDR3 totals 16 residues. Looked up from germline, CDR1 is LNHDA and CDR2 is SQIVND (reference sequence). V dropped 0 bases and J dropped 0 bases, with 11 bases sitting between them. The CDR3 reads CASSIDYRNSNYGYTF. The DNA of the CDR3 is TGTGCCAGTAGTATAGATTACCGCAACTCTAACTATGGCTACACCTTC.

The chain employs TRBV9 and TRBJ2-7; D may match TRBD1 or TRBD2 (5 bases each). Germline V lookup: CDR1 SGDLS, CDR2 YYNGEE. The CDR3 covers 14 residues. Trimming removed 4 bases from V and 5 bases from J, with 16 bases in between. The CDR3 region has the DNA TGTGCCAGCAGCCCCGGTGCTTTGGGGGACGAGCAGTACTTC. Translated, it gives CASSPGALGDEQYF.

CDR3 region: CASSTRTAGEAFF. DNA of the CDR3: TGTGCCAGCAGCACCCGGACAGCAGGAGAAGCTTTCTTT. The chain recombines TRBV9 with TRBJ1-1; perhaps TRBD1 as D (6 bases). With 4 bases removed from V and 8 bases from J, the gap between germline ends came to 15 bases. The CDR3 is made up of 13 amino acids. Germline V gene data show CDR1 as SGDLS and CDR2 as YYNGEE.

The chain is built from TRBV6-5 and TRBJ1-1; TRBD1 is a possible D gene (6 bases). Germline V CDR1 and CDR2: MNHEY, SVGAGI. This CDR3 is 16 amino acids long. V lost 0 bases and J lost 0, with 11 bases in between. DNA of the CDR3: TGTGCCAGCAGTTACTCAAACAGGGACCTGAACACTGAAGCTTTCTTT. This gives the protein CASSYSNRDLNTEAFF.

The chain has TRBV13 and TRBJ1-1; 8 bases map to TRBD1. This CDR3 is built from 14 residues. Germline values: CDR1 PRHDT, CDR2 FYEKMQ (reference sequence). Trimming at V came to 5 bases and at J to 6 bases, leaving 8 bases not matched to a gene. The CDR3, as DNA: TGTGCCAGCAGCCTCTCCGGACAGGGCCCTGAAGCTTTCTTT. Amino acids: CASSLSGQGPEAFF. The full variable domain, with the rest looked up from reference TRBV13 and TRBJ1-1, is AAGVIQSPRHLIKEKRETATLKCYPIPRHDTVYWYQQGPGQDPQFLISFYEKMQSDKGSIPDRFSAQQFSDYHSELNMSSLELGDSALYFCASSLSGQGPEAFFGQGTRLTVV.